What follows is one T cell receptor beta chain and its context. Its cognate antigen is unknown. Some clones are missing from TCRdb's copy, which holds only in-frame ones; the method was immunoSEQ multiplex PCR. The sample contains approximately 100,000 clones, about 91% of which appear only once. The data are from a study of T cell responses to AZD1222 COVID-19 vaccine. Study-wide results and caveats: CD4 TCRs covered the whole spike, strongest at regions 160-218 and 743-854. Baseline antibody screening turned up just six seropositive AZD1222 recipients. In the spike-specific TCR repertoire, nearly half reportedly target unmutated variant regions.

The sample was peripheral blood, taken on day 0 of AZD1222 vaccination. The clonotype originates from an adult in good health.

The CDR3, as DNA: TGTGCCAGCAGCGTAGAGTCAGGGTTGAATTCACCCCTCCACTTT. Protein sequence: CASSVESGLNSPLHF. This chain joins TRBV9 and TRBJ1-6; perhaps TRBD1 as D (5 bases). V lost 0 bases, J lost 7 bases, and 11 bases lay in between. The CDR3 totals 15 residues. Germline loops: CDR1 SGDLS, CDR2 YYNGEE. Full variable domain (missing parts from reference TRBV9 and TRBJ1-6): DSGVTQTPKHLITATGQRVTLRCSPRSGDLSVYWYQQSLDQGLQFLIQYYNGEERAKGNILERFSAQQFPDLHSELNLSSLELGDSALYFCASSVESGLNSPLHFGNGTRLTVT.